This is a list of T cell receptor beta chains from one sample in a study of cytomegalovirus exposure and HLA in healthy donors. The method was immunoSEQ multiplex PCR; TCRdb's version includes in-frame clones alone and lacks a portion of them. The table lists around 130,000 clones, roughly 84% of them singletons. The sample consisted of PBMCs. Receptor source: a woman in her 30s in good health and CMV-seronegative. Both conserved end residues are part of each CDR3. The D gene is left open where the match is weak. The size entry is marked missing in some rows and otherwise reads once, few, many or a size class.

v_gene: TRBV9; abundance: .; d_gene: .; j_gene: TRBJ1-6; CDR3aa: CASSVAPDSQVYNSPLHF; CDR3nt: TGTGCCAGCAGCGTAGCCCCGGACAGTCAAGTCTATAATTCACCCCTCCACTTT
v_gene: TRBV9; abundance: .; d_gene: .; j_gene: TRBJ1-2; CDR3aa: CASSQGGDADYGYTF; CDR3nt: TGTGCCAGCAGCCAGGGCGGGGATGCTGACTATGGCTACACCTTC
v_gene: TRBV29-1; abundance: .; d_gene: TRBD1; j_gene: TRBJ1-1; CDR3aa: CSVGTGTTEAFF; CDR3nt: TGCAGCGTGGGGACAGGGACCACTGAAGCTTTCTTT
v_gene: TRBV6-1; abundance: .; d_gene: .; j_gene: TRBJ1-3; CDR3aa: CASSERGAVSGNTIYF; CDR3nt: TGTGCCAGCAGTGAGCGGGGGGCCGTCTCTGGAAACACCATATATTTT
v_gene: TRBV6-4; abundance: .; d_gene: TRBD2; j_gene: TRBJ2-1; CDR3aa: CASSESSGGIGEQFF; CDR3nt: TGTGCCAGCAGTGAATCTAGCGGGGGAATCGGTGAGCAGTTCTTC
v_gene: TRBV28; abundance: once; d_gene: TRBD2; j_gene: TRBJ2-7; CDR3aa: CASGGAYEQYF; CDR3nt: TGTGCCAGCGGGGGGGCCTACGAGCAGTACTTC
v_gene: TRBV12-5; abundance: .; d_gene: TRBD2; j_gene: TRBJ2-5; CDR3aa: CASGLAGGPETQYF; CDR3nt: TGTGCTAGTGGACTAGCGGGGGGGCCGGAGACCCAGTACTTC
v_gene: TRBV7-2; abundance: .; d_gene: TRBD2; j_gene: TRBJ2-7; CDR3aa: CASSLVRGGSYEQYF; CDR3nt: TGTGCCAGCAGCTTAGTACGGGGGGGATCCTACGAGCAGTACTTC
v_gene: TRBV12-5; abundance: .; d_gene: TRBD1; j_gene: TRBJ1-2; CDR3aa: CASGNPDRGGVGSYGYTF; CDR3nt: TGTGCTAGTGGTAACCCGGACAGGGGAGGAGTTGGTAGCTATGGCTACACCTTC
v_gene: TRBV5-1; abundance: .; d_gene: .; j_gene: TRBJ1-1; CDR3aa: CASSLAGVGTEAFF; CDR3nt: TGCGCCAGCAGCTTGGCAGGGGTGGGCACTGAAGCTTTCTTT
v_gene: TRBV29-1; abundance: .; d_gene: TRBD1; j_gene: TRBJ1-2; CDR3aa: CSVGSQGNYGYTF; CDR3nt: TGCAGCGTTGGGTCACAGGGGAACTATGGCTACACCTTC
v_gene: TRBV5-6; abundance: few; d_gene: TRBD1; j_gene: TRBJ2-5; CDR3aa: CASNRDRGGETQYF; CDR3nt: TGTGCCAGTAACCGGGACAGGGGAGGAGAGACCCAGTACTTC
v_gene: TRBV7-9; abundance: .; d_gene: .; j_gene: TRBJ1-3; CDR3aa: CASSLEYRATIYF; CDR3nt: TGTGCCAGCAGCTTAGAGTACAGGGCCACCATATATTTT
v_gene: TRBV27; abundance: few; d_gene: TRBD2; j_gene: TRBJ2-7; CDR3aa: CASSPGLAGLEQYF; CDR3nt: TGTGCCAGCAGTCCAGGACTAGCGGGGTTAGAGCAGTACTTC
v_gene: TRBV7-8; abundance: .; d_gene: TRBD1; j_gene: TRBJ1-5; CDR3aa: CASSLGTGGWGQPQHF; CDR3nt: TGTGCCAGCAGCTTAGGGACAGGGGGCTGGGGTCAGCCCCAGCATTTT
v_gene: TRBV11-2; abundance: .; d_gene: .; j_gene: TRBJ2-5; CDR3aa: CASRGPSSEETQYF; CDR3nt: TGTGCCAGCAGGGGCCCCAGTTCGGAAGAGACCCAGTACTTC
v_gene: TRBV30; abundance: .; d_gene: .; j_gene: TRBJ1-1; CDR3aa: CAWSVKLLVGTEAFF; CDR3nt: TGTGCCTGGAGTGTAAAATTGTTGGTCGGCACTGAAGCTTTCTTT
v_gene: TRBV11-3; abundance: .; d_gene: TRBD1; j_gene: TRBJ2-2; CDR3aa: CASSSRTGKTGELFF; CDR3nt: TGTGCCAGCAGCTCTCGGACAGGGAAAACCGGGGAGCTGTTTTTT
v_gene: TRBV5-4; abundance: .; d_gene: TRBD1; j_gene: TRBJ2-5; CDR3aa: CASSLVGGGQGREETQYF; CDR3nt: TGTGCCAGCAGCTTGGTCGGGGGAGGACAGGGTCGAGAGGAGACCCAGTACTTC
v_gene: TRBV5-1; abundance: .; d_gene: TRBD2; j_gene: TRBJ2-1; CDR3aa: CASSLALSGGGALYNEQFF; CDR3nt: TGCGCCAGCAGCTTGGCTTTGAGCGGGGGTGGTGCGCTGTACAATGAGCAGTTCTTC
v_gene: TRBV9; abundance: .; d_gene: .; j_gene: TRBJ1-2; CDR3aa: CASSDGGGLSYTF; CDR3nt: TGTGCCAGCAGCGACGGGGGTGGGCTGAGCTACACCTTC
v_gene: TRBV11-2; abundance: .; d_gene: TRBD1; j_gene: TRBJ2-5; CDR3aa: CASSPRDRVGEEETQYF; CDR3nt: TGTGCCAGCAGCCCCCGGGACAGGGTAGGGGAGGAGGAGACCCAGTACTTC
v_gene: TRBV18; abundance: .; d_gene: .; j_gene: TRBJ2-5; CDR3aa: CASSRDTQETQYF; CDR3nt: TGTGCCAGCTCACGGGACACACAAGAGACCCAGTACTTC
v_gene: TRBV19; abundance: .; d_gene: .; j_gene: TRBJ2-7; CDR3aa: CASSVSGYEQYF; CDR3nt: TGTGCCAGTAGTGTTTCCGGCTACGAGCAGTACTTC
v_gene: TRBV7-2; abundance: .; d_gene: TRBD1; j_gene: TRBJ2-1; CDR3aa: CASSPQGARVYNEQFF; CDR3nt: TGTGCCAGCAGTCCTCAGGGGGCGCGGGTCTACAATGAGCAGTTCTTC
v_gene: TRBV6-5; abundance: .; d_gene: TRBD1; j_gene: TRBJ2-7; CDR3aa: CASRNRDSLYEQYF; CDR3nt: TGTGCCAGCAGAAACCGGGACAGTCTCTACGAGCAGTACTTC
v_gene: TRBV7-3; abundance: .; d_gene: TRBD2; j_gene: TRBJ2-1; CDR3aa: CASSLMAGGLNEQFF; CDR3nt: TGTGCCAGCAGCTTAATGGCGGGGGGCCTCAATGAGCAGTTCTTC
v_gene: TRBV30; abundance: .; d_gene: .; j_gene: TRBJ1-1; CDR3aa: CARRGRGTEAFF; CDR3nt: TGTGCCAGGCGGGGAAGAGGGACTGAAGCTTTCTTT
v_gene: TRBV6-1; abundance: .; d_gene: TRBD1; j_gene: TRBJ1-1; CDR3aa: CASRGQGMNTEAFF; CDR3nt: TGTGCCAGCAGGGGACAGGGGATGAACACTGAAGCTTTCTTT
v_gene: TRBV13; abundance: .; d_gene: .; j_gene: TRBJ1-2; CDR3aa: CASSFLRGGTNYGYTF; CDR3nt: TGTGCCAGCAGCTTCCTTAGAGGGGGAACTAACTATGGCTACACCTTC
v_gene: TRBV6-5; abundance: .; d_gene: .; j_gene: TRBJ1-2; CDR3aa: CASSPRDGGYTF; CDR3nt: TGTGCCAGCAGTCCCCGGGATGGGGGCTACACCTTC
v_gene: TRBV7-2; abundance: .; d_gene: .; j_gene: TRBJ1-1; CDR3aa: CASSRGQMNTEAFF; CDR3nt: TGTGCCAGCAGCCGTGGACAGATGAACACTGAAGCTTTCTTT
v_gene: TRBV7-8; abundance: .; d_gene: .; j_gene: TRBJ1-1; CDR3aa: CASSPRRGGYTEAFF; CDR3nt: TGTGCCAGCAGCCCGAGGAGGGGTGGGTACACTGAAGCTTTCTTT
v_gene: TRBV6-5; abundance: .; d_gene: .; j_gene: TRBJ1-5; CDR3aa: CASSYVAGAGQPQHF; CDR3nt: TGTGCCAGCAGTTACGTCGCAGGGGCAGGTCAGCCCCAGCATTTT
v_gene: TRBV5-1; abundance: .; d_gene: .; j_gene: TRBJ1-1; CDR3aa: CASSLQGTDEAFF; CDR3nt: TGCGCCAGCAGCTTACAGGGTACGGATGAAGCTTTCTTT
v_gene: TRBV4-3; abundance: .; d_gene: TRBD1; j_gene: TRBJ1-2; CDR3aa: CASSHRGNYGYTF; CDR3nt: TGCGCCAGCAGTCACAGGGGGAACTATGGCTACACCTTC
v_gene: TRBV15; abundance: once; d_gene: .; j_gene: TRBJ1-1; CDR3aa: CATSRAGIGGFLVAEAFF; CDR3nt: TGTGCCACCAGCAGAGCGGGGATCGGCGGGTTCCTCGTGGCTGAAGCTTTCTTT
v_gene: TRBV6-1; abundance: .; d_gene: TRBD1; j_gene: TRBJ2-3; CDR3aa: CASSEWTGSTDTQYF; CDR3nt: TGTGCCAGCAGTGAGTGGACAGGGAGCACAGATACGCAGTATTTT
v_gene: TRBV18; abundance: .; d_gene: TRBD2; j_gene: TRBJ2-5; CDR3aa: CASSQLSGGNEETQYF; CDR3nt: TGTGCCAGCTCACAACTGAGCGGGGGGAACGAGGAGACCCAGTACTTC
v_gene: TRBV19; abundance: .; d_gene: TRBD1; j_gene: TRBJ1-2; CDR3aa: CASSLQDRDYGYTF; CDR3nt: TGTGCCAGTAGTCTCCAGGACAGGGACTATGGCTACACCTTC
v_gene: TRBV5-4; abundance: .; d_gene: .; j_gene: TRBJ2-2; CDR3aa: CASSLMRQTTGELFF; CDR3nt: TGTGCCAGCAGCTTGATGAGACAGACTACCGGGGAGCTGTTTTTT
v_gene: TRBV15; abundance: .; d_gene: .; j_gene: TRBJ2-2; CDR3aa: CATSRDLTRTSNTGELFF; CDR3nt: TGTGCCACCAGCAGAGATCTGACAAGGACATCGAACACCGGGGAGCTGTTTTTT
v_gene: TRBV18; abundance: .; d_gene: .; j_gene: TRBJ1-2; CDR3aa: CASSPLGGGSANYGYTF; CDR3nt: TGTGCCAGCTCACCCTTAGGGGGGGGATCTGCTAACTATGGCTACACCTTC
v_gene: TRBV5-1; abundance: .; d_gene: .; j_gene: TRBJ1-5; CDR3aa: CASSSDGDNQPQHF; CDR3nt: TGCGCCAGCAGTTCGGACGGGGACAATCAGCCCCAGCATTTT
v_gene: TRBV5-5; abundance: .; d_gene: TRBD1; j_gene: TRBJ1-2; CDR3aa: CASSWGDRGENYGYTF; CDR3nt: TGTGCCAGCAGCTGGGGGGACAGAGGGGAGAACTATGGCTACACCTTC
v_gene: TRBV5-1; abundance: .; d_gene: .; j_gene: TRBJ2-7; CDR3aa: CASSLAGKSEQYF; CDR3nt: TGCGCCAGCAGCTTGGCCGGGAAGAGCGAGCAGTACTTC
v_gene: TRBV18; abundance: few; d_gene: TRBD2; j_gene: TRBJ2-3; CDR3aa: CASSPGTSGGTNTDTQYF; CDR3nt: TGTGCCAGCTCACCTGGGACTAGCGGGGGGACGAACACAGATACGCAGTATTTT
v_gene: TRBV7-2; abundance: .; d_gene: .; j_gene: TRBJ2-1; CDR3aa: CASSKWRGGEQFF; CDR3nt: TGTGCCAGCAGCAAATGGAGAGGGGGTGAGCAGTTCTTC
v_gene: TRBV4-1; abundance: .; d_gene: TRBD2; j_gene: TRBJ2-1; CDR3aa: CASSQDVSGLASFNEQFF; CDR3nt: TGCGCCAGCAGCCAAGATGTGTCGGGACTAGCGAGTTTCAATGAGCAGTTCTTC
v_gene: TRBV7-9; abundance: .; d_gene: .; j_gene: TRBJ2-5; CDR3aa: CASSLTQQETQYF; CDR3nt: TGTGCCAGCAGCTTAACACAGCAAGAGACCCAGTACTTC
v_gene: TRBV30; abundance: .; d_gene: TRBD2; j_gene: TRBJ2-2; CDR3aa: CAWSFLTSGGIGELFF; CDR3nt: TGTGCCTGGAGTTTCCTGACTAGCGGGGGGATCGGGGAGCTGTTTTTT
v_gene: TRBV6-4; abundance: .; d_gene: .; j_gene: TRBJ1-1; CDR3aa: CASSGAGLNTEAFF; CDR3nt: TGTGCCAGCAGTGGGGCAGGGTTGAACACTGAAGCTTTCTTT
v_gene: TRBV4-3; abundance: .; d_gene: .; j_gene: TRBJ1-2; CDR3aa: CASSQDGGGGYTF; CDR3nt: TGCGCCAGCAGCCAAGATGGGGGGGGTGGCTACACCTTC
v_gene: TRBV7-8; abundance: .; d_gene: .; j_gene: TRBJ1-1; CDR3aa: CASSDYRTGTEAFF; CDR3nt: TGTGCCAGCAGCGATTACCGAACAGGCACTGAAGCTTTCTTT
v_gene: TRBV5-8; abundance: few; d_gene: .; j_gene: TRBJ2-7; CDR3aa: CASSSPLYEQYF; CDR3nt: TGTGCCAGCAGCTCACCACTCTACGAGCAGTACTTC
v_gene: TRBV5-1; abundance: .; d_gene: .; j_gene: TRBJ2-2; CDR3aa: CASSLDATPNTGELFF; CDR3nt: TGCGCCAGCAGCTTGGATGCTACTCCAAACACCGGGGAGCTGTTTTTT
v_gene: TRBV6-5; abundance: .; d_gene: .; j_gene: TRBJ2-3; CDR3aa: CASRLTGPGADTQYF; CDR3nt: TGTGCCAGCAGACTGACAGGCCCTGGGGCAGATACGCAGTATTTT
v_gene: TRBV9; abundance: few; d_gene: .; j_gene: TRBJ2-2; CDR3aa: CASSVQSRPGELFF; CDR3nt: TGTGCCAGCAGCGTACAGAGCAGGCCCGGGGAGCTGTTTTTT
v_gene: TRBV6-5; abundance: .; d_gene: TRBD2; j_gene: TRBJ2-7; CDR3aa: CASSPGLAFEQYF; CDR3nt: TGTGCCAGCAGTCCGGGACTAGCTTTTGAACAGTACTTC